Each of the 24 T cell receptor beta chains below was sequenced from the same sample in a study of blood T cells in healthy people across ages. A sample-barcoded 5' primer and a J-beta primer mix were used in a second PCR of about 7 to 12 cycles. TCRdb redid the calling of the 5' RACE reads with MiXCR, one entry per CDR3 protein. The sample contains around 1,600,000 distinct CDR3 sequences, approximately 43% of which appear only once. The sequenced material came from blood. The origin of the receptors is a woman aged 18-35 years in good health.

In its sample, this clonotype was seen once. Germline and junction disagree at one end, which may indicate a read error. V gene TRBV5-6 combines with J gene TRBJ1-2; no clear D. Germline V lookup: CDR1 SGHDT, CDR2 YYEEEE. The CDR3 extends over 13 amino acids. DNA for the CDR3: TGTGCCAGCATCTTGGGGTCGCCCTATGGCTACACCTTC. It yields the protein CASILGSPYGYTF.

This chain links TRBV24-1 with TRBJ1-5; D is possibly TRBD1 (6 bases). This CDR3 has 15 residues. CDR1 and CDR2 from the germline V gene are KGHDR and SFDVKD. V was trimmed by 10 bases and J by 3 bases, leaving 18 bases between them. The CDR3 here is CATSESGHYNQPQHF. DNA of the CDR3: TGTGCCACGAGCGAATCGGGACACTACAATCAGCCCCAGCATTTT.

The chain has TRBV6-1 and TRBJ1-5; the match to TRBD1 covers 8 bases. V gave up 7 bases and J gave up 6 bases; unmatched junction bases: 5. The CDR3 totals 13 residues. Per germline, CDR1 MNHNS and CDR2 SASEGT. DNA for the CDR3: TGTGCCAGCACTGGACAGGGTCTTCAGCCCCAGCATTTT. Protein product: CASTGQGLQPQHF.

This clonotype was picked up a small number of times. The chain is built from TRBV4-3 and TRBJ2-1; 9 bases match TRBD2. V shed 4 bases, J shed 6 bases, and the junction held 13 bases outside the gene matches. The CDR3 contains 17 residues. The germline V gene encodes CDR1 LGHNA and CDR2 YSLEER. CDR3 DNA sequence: TGCGCCAGCAGCCCGGGGGGGTTAGCGGGAGATAGCAATGAGCAGTTCTTC. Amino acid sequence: CASSPGGLAGDSNEQFF.

CDR3 in amino acids: CASSQEKGLGDNEQFF. CDR3 coding DNA: TGTGCCAGCAGCCAAGAGAAGGGACTAGGGGACAATGAGCAGTTCTTC. The V and J genes are TRBV3-1 and TRBJ2-1, with 8 bases that match TRBD2. Germline lookup yields CDR1 LGHDT and CDR2 YNNKEL (reference sequence). This CDR3 has 16 residues. Trimming cost V 0 bases and J 5 bases; bases outside gene matches: 6.

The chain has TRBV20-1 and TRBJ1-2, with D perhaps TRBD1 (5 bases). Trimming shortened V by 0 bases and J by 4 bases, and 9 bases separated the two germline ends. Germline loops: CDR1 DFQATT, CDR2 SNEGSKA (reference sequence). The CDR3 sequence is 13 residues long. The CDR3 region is CSARDQGSYGYTF. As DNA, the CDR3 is TGCAGTGCTAGAGATCAGGGCTCCTATGGCTACACCTTC.

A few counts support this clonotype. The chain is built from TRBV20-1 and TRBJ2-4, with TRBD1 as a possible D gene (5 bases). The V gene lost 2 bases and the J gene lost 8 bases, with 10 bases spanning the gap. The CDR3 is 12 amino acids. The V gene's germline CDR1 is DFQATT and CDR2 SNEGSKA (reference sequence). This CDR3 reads CSARQGGDIQYF. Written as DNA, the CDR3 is TGCAGTGCTAGACAGGGCGGAGACATTCAGTACTTC.

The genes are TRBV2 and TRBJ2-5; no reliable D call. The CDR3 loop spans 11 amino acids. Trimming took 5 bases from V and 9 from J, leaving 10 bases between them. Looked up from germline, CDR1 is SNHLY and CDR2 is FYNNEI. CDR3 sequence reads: CASSYRRPQYF. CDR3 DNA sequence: TGTGCCAGCAGTTACCGACGGCCCCAGTACTTC.

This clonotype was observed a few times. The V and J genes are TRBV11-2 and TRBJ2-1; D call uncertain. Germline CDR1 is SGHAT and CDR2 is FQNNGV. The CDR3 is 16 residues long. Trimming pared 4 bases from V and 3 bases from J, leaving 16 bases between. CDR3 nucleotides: TGTGCCAGCAGCTCGACGACTGCCCCTCTCTACAATGAGCAGTTCTTC. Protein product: CASSSTTAPLYNEQFF. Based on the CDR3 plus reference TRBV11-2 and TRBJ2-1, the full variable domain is EAGVAQSPRYKIIEKRQSVAFWCNPISGHATLYWYQQILGQGPKLLIQFQNNGVVDDSQLPKDRFSAERLKGVDSTLKIQPAKLEDSAVYLCASSSTTAPLYNEQFFGPGTRLTVL.

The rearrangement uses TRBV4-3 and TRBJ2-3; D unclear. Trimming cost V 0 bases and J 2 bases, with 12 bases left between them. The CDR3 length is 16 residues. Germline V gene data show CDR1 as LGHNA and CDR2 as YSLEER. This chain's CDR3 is CASSQDPGRFTDTQYF. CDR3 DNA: TGCGCCAGCAGCCAAGATCCGGGCCGATTCACAGATACGCAGTATTTT.

This chain's CDR3 is CASSQGPSGSREQFF. The CDR3 nucleotides read TGCGCCAGCAGCCAAGGTCCTAGCGGGAGTCGCGAGCAGTTCTTC. This chain connects TRBV4-3 to TRBJ2-1; 10 bases line up with TRBD2. Losses at the gene ends were 1 base for V and 10 bases for J; bases not matched to a gene: 7. The CDR3 is made up of 15 amino acids. Germline V gives CDR1 LGHNA, CDR2 YSLEER.

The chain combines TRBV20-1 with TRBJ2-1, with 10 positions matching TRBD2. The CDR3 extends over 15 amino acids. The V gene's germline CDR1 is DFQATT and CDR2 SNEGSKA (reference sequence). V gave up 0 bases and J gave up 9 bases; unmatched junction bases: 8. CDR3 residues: CSARDWSGRASEQFF. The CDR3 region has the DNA TGCAGTGCTAGAGATTGGAGCGGGAGGGCTAGTGAGCAGTTCTTC.

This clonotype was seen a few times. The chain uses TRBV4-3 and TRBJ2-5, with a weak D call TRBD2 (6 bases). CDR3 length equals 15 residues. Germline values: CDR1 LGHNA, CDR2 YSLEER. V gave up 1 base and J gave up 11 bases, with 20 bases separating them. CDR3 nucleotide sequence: TGCGCCAGCAGCCAAGGGTTAGCGGAAAACAATGAGCAGTACTTC. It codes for CASSQGLAENNEQYF.

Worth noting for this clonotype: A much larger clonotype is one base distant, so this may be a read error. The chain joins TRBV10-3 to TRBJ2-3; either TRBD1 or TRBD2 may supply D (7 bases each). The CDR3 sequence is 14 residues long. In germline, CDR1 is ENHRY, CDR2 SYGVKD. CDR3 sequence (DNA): TGTGCCATCGGTGACCCCAGGGGGGGAGATACGCAGTATTTT. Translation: CAIGDPRGGDTQYF.

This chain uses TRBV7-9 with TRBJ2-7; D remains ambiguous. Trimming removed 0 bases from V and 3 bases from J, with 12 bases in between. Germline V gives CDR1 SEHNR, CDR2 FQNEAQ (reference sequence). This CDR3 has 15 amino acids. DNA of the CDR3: TGTGCCAGCAGCTTAGCGCGACACAGAGACTACGAGCAGTACTTC. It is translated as CASSLARHRDYEQYF.

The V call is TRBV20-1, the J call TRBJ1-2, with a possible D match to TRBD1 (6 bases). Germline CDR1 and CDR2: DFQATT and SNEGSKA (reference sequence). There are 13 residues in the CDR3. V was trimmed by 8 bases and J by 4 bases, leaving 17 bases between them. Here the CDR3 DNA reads TGCAGTCCCACAGACCGGGGGGCCTATGGCTACACCTTC. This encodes CSPTDRGAYGYTF.

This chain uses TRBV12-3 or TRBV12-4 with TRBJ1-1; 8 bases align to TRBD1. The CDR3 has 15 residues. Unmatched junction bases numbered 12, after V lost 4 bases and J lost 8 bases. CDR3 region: CASSYTGGWGVEAFF. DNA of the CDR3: TGTGCCAGCAGTTATACAGGGGGATGGGGCGTAGAAGCTTTCTTT.

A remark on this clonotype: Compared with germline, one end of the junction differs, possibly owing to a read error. The CDR3: CGAPLDRGSSAEKLFF. The CDR3 region has the DNA TGCGGTGCCCCACTGGACAGGGGATCTTCAGCGGAAAAACTGTTTTTT. The chain combines TRBV20-1 with TRBJ1-4, with 9 positions matching TRBD1. This CDR3 region has 16 residues. CDR1 DFQATT and CDR2 SNEGSKA come from the germline V gene (reference sequence).

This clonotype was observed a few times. The CDR3 sequence: CAASSQNTGELFF. The CDR3 DNA is TGTGCCGCCTCGTCCCAGAACACCGGGGAGCTGTTTTTT. The V and J genes are TRBV6-5 and TRBJ2-2; D is undetermined. Trimming took 11 bases from V and 1 from J, leaving 11 bases between them. In germline, CDR1 is MNHEY, CDR2 SVGAGI. This CDR3 spans 13 amino acids.

The DNA of the CDR3 is TGTGCCAGCAGTTGGGTGGGGAGCGGGGAGCTGTTTTTT. Translation gives CASSWVGSGELFF. The rearrangement links TRBV12-3 or TRBV12-4 to TRBJ2-2, with D possibly matching TRBD2 (5 bases). The CDR3 spans 13 residues. V lost 4 bases and J 7 bases, leaving 10 bases between the germline ends.

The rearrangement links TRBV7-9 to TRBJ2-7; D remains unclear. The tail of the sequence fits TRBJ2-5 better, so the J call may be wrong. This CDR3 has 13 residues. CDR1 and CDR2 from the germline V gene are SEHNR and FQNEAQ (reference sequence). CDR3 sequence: CASSLAIGETQYF. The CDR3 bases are TGTGCCAGCAGCTTAGCGATTGGAGAGACCCAGTACTTC.

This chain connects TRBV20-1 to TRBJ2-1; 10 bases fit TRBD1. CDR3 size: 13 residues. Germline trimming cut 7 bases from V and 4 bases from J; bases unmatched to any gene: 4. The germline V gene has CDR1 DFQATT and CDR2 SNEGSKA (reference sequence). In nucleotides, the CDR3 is TGCAGTGGCTGGACAGGGGGATACAATGAGCAGTTCTTC. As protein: CSGWTGGYNEQFF.

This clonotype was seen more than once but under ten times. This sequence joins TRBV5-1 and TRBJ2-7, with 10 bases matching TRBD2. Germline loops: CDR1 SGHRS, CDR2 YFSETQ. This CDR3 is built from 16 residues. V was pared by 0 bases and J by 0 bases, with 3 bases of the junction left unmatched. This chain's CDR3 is CASSLGLAGLSYEQYF. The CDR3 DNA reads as TGCGCCAGCAGCTTGGGACTAGCGGGCCTCTCCTACGAGCAGTACTTC.

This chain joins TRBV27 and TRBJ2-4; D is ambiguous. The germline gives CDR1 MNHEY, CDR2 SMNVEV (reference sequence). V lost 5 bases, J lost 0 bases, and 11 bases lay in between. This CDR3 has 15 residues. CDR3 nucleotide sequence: TGTGCCAGCAGTCCCATAGAGCTAGCCAAAAACATTCAGTACTTC. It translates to CASSPIELAKNIQYF.